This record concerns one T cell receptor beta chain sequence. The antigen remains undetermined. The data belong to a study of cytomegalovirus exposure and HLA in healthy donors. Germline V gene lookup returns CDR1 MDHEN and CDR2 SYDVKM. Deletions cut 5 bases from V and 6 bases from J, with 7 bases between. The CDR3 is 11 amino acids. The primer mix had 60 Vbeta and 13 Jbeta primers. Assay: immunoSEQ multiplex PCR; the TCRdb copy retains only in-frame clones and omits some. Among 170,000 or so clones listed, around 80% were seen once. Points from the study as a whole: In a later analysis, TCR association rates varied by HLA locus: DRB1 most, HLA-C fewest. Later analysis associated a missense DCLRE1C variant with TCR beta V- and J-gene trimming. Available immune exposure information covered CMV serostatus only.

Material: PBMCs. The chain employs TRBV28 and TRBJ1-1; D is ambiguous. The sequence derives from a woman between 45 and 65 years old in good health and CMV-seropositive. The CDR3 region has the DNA TGTGCCAGCAGTCCTAGGTCTGAAGCTTTCTTT. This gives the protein CASSPRSEAFF.